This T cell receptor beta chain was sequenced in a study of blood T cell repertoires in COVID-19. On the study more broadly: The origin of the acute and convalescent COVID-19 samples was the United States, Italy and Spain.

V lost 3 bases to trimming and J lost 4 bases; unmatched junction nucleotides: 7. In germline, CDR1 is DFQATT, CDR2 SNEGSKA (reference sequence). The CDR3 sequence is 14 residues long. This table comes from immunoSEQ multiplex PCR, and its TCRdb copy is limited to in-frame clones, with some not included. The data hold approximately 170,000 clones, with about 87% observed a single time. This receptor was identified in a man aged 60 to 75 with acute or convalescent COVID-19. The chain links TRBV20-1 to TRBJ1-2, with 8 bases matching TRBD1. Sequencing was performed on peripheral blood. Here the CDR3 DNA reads TGCAGTGCTAGTACCAAAACAGGGGGCTATGGCTACACCTTC. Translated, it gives CSASTKTGGYGYTF.